This T cell receptor beta chain appears in the sequencing data of a study of CD8 T cells in ankylosing spondylitis. General observations from the study: Blood from ankylosing spondylitis patients appeared to carry a characteristic eight-variant TCR beta motif.

This CDR3 is built from 12 residues. Trimming took off 3 bases at V and 2 bases at J, with 6 bases between the two ends. Germline CDR1 is GTSNPN and CDR2 is SVGIG (reference sequence). One entry per CDR3 protein, called by TCRdb with MiXCR from the 5' RACE reads. The table lists around 480,000 distinct CDR3 sequences, about a sixth of them singletons. As to this clonotype: Antigen specificity is unknown.

The J gene is TRBJ2-3, the V gene TRBV30; D call uncertain. Sequenced material: blood, either unsorted or a sorted T cell fraction (not recorded which). The sequence derives from a male donor with ankylosing spondylitis. CDR3 sequence: CAWSKDTDTQYF. For the CDR3, the DNA is TGTGCCTGGAGCAAAGACACAGATACGCAGTATTTT.